What follows are 28 T cell receptor beta chains derived from one specimen sequenced in a study of blood T cell repertoires in COVID-19. Here immunoSEQ multiplex PCR was the method, and the copy in TCRdb shows in-frame clones only, minus some. The sample lists more than 80,000 clones; approximately 85% were seen once. The sample comprised peripheral blood. All receptors derive from a man aged 45 to 65 with active COVID-19.

The chain recombines TRBV27 with TRBJ1-4, with D maybe TRBD1 (6 bases). The CDR3 covers 17 residues. Germline CDR1 reads MNHEY; CDR2 reads SMNVEV (reference sequence). The V and J ends lost 3 bases and 0 bases respectively, with 14 bases between them. The CDR3 DNA reads TGTGCCAGCAGTTTCCCCCCCAGGGGCGCAACTAATGAAAAACTGTTTTTT. It translates to CASSFPPRGATNEKLFF.

The J gene is TRBJ2-7, the V gene TRBV5-1; 7 bases line up with TRBD1. There are 14 residues in the CDR3. Trimming cost V 4 bases and J 3 bases; bases outside gene matches: 7. Per the germline V gene, CDR1 is SGHRS and CDR2 is YFSETQ. This chain's CDR3 is CASSPGTVRYEQYF. CDR3 bases: TGCGCCAGCAGCCCCGGGACAGTCCGCTACGAGCAGTACTTC.

The rearrangement uses TRBV9 and TRBJ1-1; 7 bases fit TRBD1. Germline V lookup: CDR1 SGDLS, CDR2 YYNGEE. The CDR3 sequence is 15 residues long. J lost 0 bases, V lost 5 bases, and 7 bases had no gene match. CDR3 DNA: TGTGCCAGCAGAAGGACAGGTGACATGAACACTGAAGCTTTCTTT. It encodes CASRRTGDMNTEAFF.

V gene TRBV24-1 combines with J gene TRBJ2-1; D gene uncertain. CDR1 is KGHDR, CDR2 SFDVKD, per germline. This CDR3 is 12 amino acids long. DNA of the CDR3: TGTGTCTCCATTTCTTCGGGCAATGAGCAGTTCTTC. It specifies CVSISSGNEQFF.

This chain joins TRBV29-1 and TRBJ2-1; 9 bases line up with TRBD1. The germline V gene has CDR1 SQVTM and CDR2 ANQGSEA. The CDR3 covers 14 residues. The trim removed 3 bases at V and 3 bases at J, leaving 3 bases unmatched. The CDR3 bases are TGCAGCGTTGATAACAGGGGGCACTACAATGAGCAGTTCTTC. Translated: CSVDNRGHYNEQFF.

This chain joins TRBV9 and TRBJ2-5; TRBD2 aligns across 11 bases. Germline CDR1 and CDR2: SGDLS and YYNGEE. This CDR3 region has 17 residues. The junction had 12 bases not matched to a gene; V was cut back by 3 bases and J by 5 bases. The DNA for the CDR3 is TGTGCCAGCAGCGAGAGTAGCGGGAGGGTACCGGGGGAGACCCAGTACTTC. As protein: CASSESSGRVPGETQYF.

This clone was seen only a few times. V and J are TRBV13 and TRBJ1-4; possibly TRBD1 for D (5 bases). The CDR3 extends over 15 amino acids. V gave up 5 bases and J gave up 7 bases, with 17 bases separating them. Germline CDR1 and CDR2: PRHDT and FYEKMQ (reference sequence). DNA of the CDR3: TGTGCCAGCAGCCAAGGGTTGGGGGGTTTTGAAAAACTGTTTTTT. It yields the protein CASSQGLGGFEKLFF.

The chain couples TRBV7-9 to TRBJ1-3, with D unclear. From germline, CDR1 is SEHNR and CDR2 FQNEAQ (reference sequence). The CDR3 runs 16 residues. V dropped 2 bases and J dropped 0 bases, with 11 bases sitting between them. CDR3 sequence reads: CASSLSGRYSGNTIYF. The CDR3 nucleotides read TGTGCCAGCAGCTTATCTGGCAGGTACTCTGGAAACACCATATATTTT. Full variable domain (outside the CDR3, taken from reference TRBV7-9 and TRBJ1-3): DTGVSQNPRHKITKRGQNVTFRCDPISEHNRLYWYRQTLGQGPEFLTYFQNEAQLEKSRLLSDRFSAERPKGSFSTLEIQRTEQGDSAMYLCASSLSGRYSGNTIYFGEGSWLTVV.

This chain links TRBV5-1 with TRBJ1-5, with no clear D. From germline, CDR1 is SGHRS and CDR2 YFSETQ. V was clipped by 2 bases and J by 1 base, with 13 bases between them. CDR3 length equals 16 residues. CDR3 DNA: TGCGCCAGCAGCTTAGGACCGGGAGTGAGCAATCAGCCCCAGCATTTT. It is translated as CASSLGPGVSNQPQHF.

This chain links TRBV9 with TRBJ1-4; a weak D match, TRBD1 (5 bases). V lost 2 bases, J lost 7 bases, and 12 bases lay in between. CDR3 length: 14 residues. The germline V gene encodes CDR1 SGDLS and CDR2 YYNGEE. DNA for the CDR3: TGTGCCAGCAGCGTGACGGTTAGGGGTGAAAAACTGTTTTTT. This codes for CASSVTVRGEKLFF.

The rearrangement joins TRBV7-8 to TRBJ2-2; 8 nucleotides agree with TRBD1. CDR1 is SGHVS, CDR2 FQNEAQ, per germline. With 2 bases clipped from V and 6 bases from J, the junction kept 11 bases outside the gene matches. This CDR3 has 17 residues. CDR3 coding DNA: TGTGCCAGCAGCTTAACCGTCAGGGGGCTTGACTCCGGGGAGCTGTTTTTT. Its protein product is CASSLTVRGLDSGELFF.

This clone has only one observation. This chain connects TRBV9 to TRBJ1-1; 11 nucleotides agree with TRBD1. V gave up 2 bases and J gave up 1 base; unmatched junction bases: 7. The CDR3 is made up of 17 amino acids. Germline V gene sequence: CDR1 SGDLS, CDR2 YYNGEE. The chain's CDR3 is CASSVFGQGAGNTEAFF. The CDR3 coding sequence is TGTGCCAGCAGCGTCTTTGGACAGGGGGCTGGGAACACTGAAGCTTTCTTT.

The rearrangement uses TRBV12-3 or TRBV12-4 and TRBJ1-1; possible D gene TRBD1, 6 bases. CDR3 length: 13 amino acids. V was cut by 3 bases and J by 10 bases, with 15 bases left in between. CDR3: CASSFNPRGGAFF. CDR3 coding DNA: TGTGCCAGCAGTTTCAATCCTAGGGGGGGAGCTTTCTTT.

With regard to this clone: This CDR3 fails to terminate in the conserved phenylalanine or tryptophan, so it likely reflects a read error. It is unclear where the CDR3 begins or ends on the DNA, so no DNA is shown, and the CDR3 is as TCRdb lists it. The chain couples TRBV7-9 to TRBJ1-4. Germline loops: CDR1 SEHNR, CDR2 FQNEAQ (reference sequence). The CDR3 is 10 amino acids in total, end residues counted. The CDR3 is CASSLEVGRR.

The CDR3 bases are TGTGCCAGCAGTCCCAGCGGGACCTACGAGCAGTACTTC. Translating it yields CASSPSGTYEQYF. The J gene is TRBJ2-7, the V gene TRBV6-2 or TRBV6-3; 7 nucleotides agree with TRBD2. Trimming cost V 5 bases and J 2 bases; bases outside gene matches: 3. Germline CDR1 reads MNHEY; CDR2 reads SVGEGT. The CDR3 is 13 residues long.

The chain is built from TRBV5-6 and TRBJ2-3, with TRBD1 as a possible D gene (5 bases). The V gene lost 4 bases and the J gene lost 4 bases, with 7 bases spanning the gap. The CDR3 contains 12 residues. In germline, CDR1 is SGHDT, CDR2 YYEEEE. The CDR3 sequence is CASSPGSDTQYF. In nucleotides, the CDR3 is TGTGCCAGCAGCCCAGGGTCAGATACGCAGTATTTT. The full variable domain, its missing parts supplied by reference TRBV5-6 and TRBJ2-3, is DAGVTQSPTHLIKTRGQQVTLRCSPKSGHDTVSWYQQALGQGPQFIFQYYEEEERQRGNFPDRFSGHQFPNYSSELNVNALLLGDSALYLCASSPGSDTQYFGPGTRLTVL.

The chain carries TRBV7-2 and TRBJ1-1; no clear D. Trimming pared 5 bases from V and 2 bases from J, leaving 9 bases between. Per germline, CDR1 SGHTA and CDR2 FQGNSA. The CDR3 has 13 amino acids. CDR3 sequence reads: CASSLDSNTEAFF. The DNA for the CDR3 is TGTGCCAGCAGCCTAGACTCTAACACTGAAGCTTTCTTT. The full variable domain, completed using reference TRBV7-2 and TRBJ1-1, is GAGVSQSPSNKVTEKGKDVELRCDPISGHTALYWYRQSLGQGLEFLIYFQGNSAPDKSGLPSDRFSAERTGGSVSTLTIQRTQQEDSAVYLCASSLDSNTEAFFGQGTRLTVV.

This clone came up a few times. The J gene is TRBJ1-2, the V gene TRBV7-2, with TRBD1 matching over 11 bases. Germline V gene data show CDR1 as SGHTA and CDR2 as FQGNSA. The J segment lost 10 bases and the V segment lost 5 bases, leaving 12 bases of the junction unmatched. CDR3 length: 15 residues. CDR3 protein: CASSQFLGQGANYTF. CDR3 coding DNA: TGTGCCAGCAGCCAATTCCTAGGACAGGGGGCGAACTACACCTTC.

The J gene is TRBJ2-3, the V gene TRBV9, with D perhaps matching TRBD2 (5 bases). The germline V and J ends were trimmed by 0 bases and 3 bases, with 11 bases remaining between them. Germline assignment: CDR1 SGDLS and CDR2 YYNGEE. The CDR3 is 15 amino acids. The CDR3: CASSVAGSVTDTQYF. The CDR3 coding sequence is TGTGCCAGCAGCGTAGCTGGTAGCGTTACAGATACGCAGTATTTT.

This clone was counted a single time. The chain joins TRBV7-2 to TRBJ2-7; 8 bases line up with TRBD2. V shed 8 bases, J shed 3 bases, and the junction held 9 bases outside the gene matches. Germline assignment: CDR1 SGHTA and CDR2 FQGNSA. The CDR3 sequence is 14 residues long. The CDR3 DNA sequence: TGTGCCAGCCTAAGTGGGCGGGGGGACTACGAGCAGTACTTC. It encodes CASLSGRGDYEQYF.

The chain is built from TRBV3-1 (or the pseudogene TRBV3-2) and TRBJ1-1; 9 nucleotides align to TRBD1. Trimming removed 8 bases from V and 7 bases from J; junction bases left unmatched: 8. Per germline, CDR1 LGHDT and CDR2 YNNKEL (reference sequence). The CDR3 is 13 residues long. CDR3 residues: CASARTGVFEAFF. The CDR3 nucleotides read TGTGCCAGCGCGCGGACAGGGGTTTTTGAAGCTTTCTTT.

The table lists this clone with a few counts. The V call is TRBV2, the J call TRBJ2-7, with 15 bases lining up with TRBD2. The V gene's germline CDR1 is SNHLY and CDR2 FYNNEI. With V trimmed by 6 bases and J by 3 bases, 21 bases remained unmatched. The CDR3 is made up of 21 amino acids. CDR3 nucleotide sequence: TGTGCCAGCAGGGGGAGGGGGCCCGGGACTAGCGGGAGGAAATCCTACTACGAGCAGTACTTC. This gives the protein CASRGRGPGTSGRKSYYEQYF.

J is TRBJ1-3 and V is TRBV15; 9 bases align to TRBD1. Germline-derived CDR1 and CDR2 are LNHNV and YYDKDF (reference sequence). Trimming removed 3 bases from V and 5 bases from J; junction bases left unmatched: 11. The CDR3 loop spans 17 amino acids. The CDR3 DNA reads as TGTGCCACCAGCAGCGGACCCCAGGACAGGGGAAGAAACACCATATATTTT. This gives the protein CATSSGPQDRGRNTIYF.

The rearrangement links TRBV12-3 or TRBV12-4 to TRBJ1-5, with a weak D call TRBD1 (6 bases). Trimming took 10 bases from V and 6 from J, leaving 16 bases between them. The CDR3 spans 13 residues. This chain's CDR3 is CATSGGGGQPQHF. CDR3 DNA sequence: TGTGCCACCTCAGGAGGGGGGGGTCAGCCCCAGCATTTT.

Comment on this clone: At one of its ends the junction is not consistent with the germline gene, which may arise from a read error. The chain employs TRBV6-5 and TRBJ2-2; possible D gene TRBD2, 6 bases. The CDR3 extends over 15 amino acids. Per germline, CDR1 MNHEY and CDR2 SVGAGI. Here the CDR3 reads CASSDSRLGSGELFF. For the CDR3, the DNA is TGTGCCAGCAGTGACTCCCGACTAGGATCCGGGGAGCTGTTTTTT.

This clone was counted between two and nine times. The rearrangement uses TRBV5-4 and TRBJ2-5; D is ambiguous. The germline V gene encodes CDR1 SGHNT and CDR2 YYREEE (reference sequence). This CDR3 comprises 12 residues. V was clipped by 9 bases and J by 0 bases, with 9 bases between them. CDR3 region: CATLGHQETQYF. The CDR3 region has the DNA TGTGCCACCCTTGGCCACCAAGAGACCCAGTACTTC. Full variable domain (rest looked up from reference TRBV5-4 and TRBJ2-5): ETGVTQSPTHLIKTRGQQVTLRCSSQSGHNTVSWYQQALGQGPQFIFQYYREEENGRGNFPPRFSGLQFPNYSSELNVNALELDDSALYLCATLGHQETQYFGPGTRLLVL.

The chain couples TRBV28 to TRBJ1-1, with a weak D call TRBD1 (6 bases). The germline CDR1 and CDR2 sequences are MDHEN and SYDVKM. V lost 3 bases and J 4 bases, leaving 12 bases between the germline ends. The CDR3 length is 14 residues. The CDR3 nucleotides are TGTGCCAGCAGTTTCCGGGAAGGGGGCACTGAAGCTTTCTTT. Translating it yields CASSFREGGTEAFF.

This clone was detected only a few times. V is TRBV4-3 and J is TRBJ1-2; D unresolved. V lost 1 base, J lost 6 bases, and 9 bases lay in between. Germline CDR1 is LGHNA and CDR2 is YSLEER. The CDR3 contains 13 residues. Written as DNA, the CDR3 is TGCGCCAGCAGCCAAGTGGGAGGGAATGGCTACACCTTC. Amino acids: CASSQVGGNGYTF.